This T cell receptor (beta chain) came from a study of T cells in localized non-small cell lung cancer (dated by TCRdb to 2018 to 2020). For the study in its entirety: The study analyzed T cell repertoires of a few hundred early-stage NSCLC patients, comparing tumors and uninvolved tumor-adjacent lungs. All 240 or so NSCLC patients in the cohort were treatment-naive and had localized lung tumors that were resected. Of the NSCLC patients, 120 to 150 were male and about a hundred were female, and the mean age was around 70 years. Summary of the overall study and its limitations: Because the study design was exploratory, TCR variables were selected using unadjusted p-values without false-discovery rate correction. Because multi-region tumor sequencing was not done, intratumor heterogeneity could not be ruled out. Uninvolved tumor-adjacent lung showed the highest T cell clonality, higher than tumor, which suggests more focused antigenic responses in the uninvolved tumor-adjacent lung. Of the top 100 tumor clones, a median of 57 were detected in paired uninvolved adjacent lung; approximately 30 were also among that lung's top 100. Longer overall survival was associated with higher blood T cell density, whereas shorter survival was associated with higher adjacent-lung clonality.

Note on this clone: This receptor's antigen is unknown. No qualities accompany the bases; no much larger clone lies one base away.

A distance of 16 bases separates the germline ends of V and J, which lose 8 bases and 12 bases respectively. Including cysteine and phenylalanine, the CDR3 has 11 amino acids. Just CDR3 DNA is preserved here, 33 bases in frame from base 1. At diagnosis, peripheral blood, uninvolved tumor-adjacent lung and tumor were collected and stored as a combination of fresh-frozen and FFPE material. The immunoSEQ Assay was used to sequence TCR beta CDR3 regions from DNA. From the authors' description of their analysis: T cell density was computed as TCR beta template counts normalized to usable DNA estimated by amplifying housekeeping genes. Richness was estimated with the preseqR package, extrapolating to 400,000 templates for PBMC samples and 120,000 templates for tissue samples. Clonality was taken to be one minus Pielou's evenness. Differential abundance testing on productive amino-acid clonotypes, with a minimum total count of 5 and an alpha of 0.1, was used to identify tissue-enriched TCRs. The Jaccard Index and the Morisita Overlap Index were used to measure repertoire overlap between compartments. TCR beta CDR3s were clustered by GLIPH together with public tetramer-defined viral CDR3s, and at least three viral sequences plus V-gene enrichment were required for viral motifs. The source is immuneACCESS, and TCRdb retained only in-frame sequences with V and J called. Part of the clones is not carried over; for the studies checked, unresolved V genes explain less than half of this, and the remainder is unexplained. The V and J calls and clone size are taken from that table; D and trimming were inferred from the DNA. The sample table holds about 2,800 clones, of which around 27% were seen once. Roughly a sixth of the sample rests with the top ten.

The V and J segments used are TRBV6-7 and TRBJ1-1, with the D segment identity uncertain. TRBV6-7 is an ORF, and what it does is uncertain. The material was lung tumor tissue, obtained before any cancer treatment. This clonotype originated in a female donor at least 60 years old with stage III lung adenocarcinoma. The encoded CDR3 is CASSLGRETFF. The nucleotide sequence reads as follows: TGTGCCAGCTCGTTGGGGAGGGAAACTTTCTTT.